This T cell receptor (beta chain) was captured by sequencing in a study of regulatory T cells in long-lasting Graves disease. Germline CDR1 is SEHNR and CDR2 is FQNEAQ (reference sequence). The CDR3 totals 17 residues. V lost 3 bases, J lost 0 bases, and 15 bases lay in between. Researchers made TCR beta libraries by using iRepertoire HTBI primers and running Arm-PCR on CDR3 regions. Original processing notes: Segment identification across samples yielded some 63 TRBV and 13 to 15 TRBJ segments. TCRdb independently ran MiXCR on the multiplex PCR reads; one entry per CDR3 protein. It is TCRdb's table, rather than the study itself, that gives the V and J calls and clone size. The data show 390,000 or so distinct CDR3 sequences, about 10% seen once. Described time point: newly diagnosed GD, antithyroid drugs for less than 3 months. The TCR library used RNA extracted from PBMCs. In its sample, this clonotype was seen many times.

Another study also made use of these data, one on T cells in Graves' hyperthyroidism and ophthalmopathy. That paper adds: For the diagnoses, clinical symptoms, serum thyroxine and TRAb, thyroid ultrasound and orbital computed tomography were used.

The starting material was peripheral blood mononuclear cells (PBMCs), obtained at new diagnosis, from a patient treated with antithyroid drugs. The genes are TRBV7-9 and TRBJ1-5, with a possible D match to TRBD1 (5 bases). This sequence was found in a young woman with Graves disease. CDR3 sequence (DNA): TGTGCCAGCAGCTTTGGGTTGGGGGATAGTAGCAATCAGCCCCAGCATTTT. Translated, it gives CASSFGLGDSSNQPQHF.